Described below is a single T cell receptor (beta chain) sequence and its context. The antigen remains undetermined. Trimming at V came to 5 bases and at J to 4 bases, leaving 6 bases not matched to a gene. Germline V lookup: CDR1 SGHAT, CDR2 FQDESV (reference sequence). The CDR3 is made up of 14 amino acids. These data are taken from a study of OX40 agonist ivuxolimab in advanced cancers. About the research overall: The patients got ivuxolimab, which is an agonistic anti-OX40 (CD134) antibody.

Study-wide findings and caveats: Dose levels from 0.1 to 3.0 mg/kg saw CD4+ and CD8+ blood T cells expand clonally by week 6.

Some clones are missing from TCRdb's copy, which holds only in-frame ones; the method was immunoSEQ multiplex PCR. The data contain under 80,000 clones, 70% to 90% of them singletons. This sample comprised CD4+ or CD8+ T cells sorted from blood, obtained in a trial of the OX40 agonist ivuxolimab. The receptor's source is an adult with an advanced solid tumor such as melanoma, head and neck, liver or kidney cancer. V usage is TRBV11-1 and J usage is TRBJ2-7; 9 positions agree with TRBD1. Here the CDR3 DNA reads TGTGCCAGCAGCAGCACAGGGGGCCTGTACGAGCAGTACTTC. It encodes CASSSTGGLYEQYF.